Shown below are 10 T cell receptor beta chains from a single sample sequenced in a study of T-cell reconstitution after alpha-beta-depleted transplantation in children. Preparation of the TCRbeta library was carried out with unique molecular identifiers. TCRdb fed the PCR reads into MiXCR, producing one record per CDR3 protein. The table includes about 980,000 distinct CDR3 sequences, about 29% detected once. The source material was PBMCs, mostly from graft donor cells, sampled 360 days after TCRalphabeta/CD19-depleted stem cell transplant. These receptors all come from a boy under three years old who had a stem cell transplant for SCID, so the T cells may come from the graft donor.

The chain joins TRBV6-1 to TRBJ2-3; 12 bases fit TRBD2. CDR3 length: 18 amino acids. V shed 5 bases, J shed 2 bases, and the junction held 11 bases outside the gene matches. The germline V gene has CDR1 MNHNS and CDR2 SASEGT. The CDR3 region has the DNA TGTGCCAGCAGTCCACTAGCGGGGGGCCGAAAGGTCACAGATACGCAGTATTTT. Its translation: CASSPLAGGRKVTDTQYF.

CDR3 sequence reads: CASSTLGLTENTGELFF. The DNA of the CDR3 is TGTGCCAGCAGCACGTTGGGACTGACGGAGAACACCGGGGAGCTGTTTTTT. The chain combines TRBV4-2 with TRBJ2-2; perhaps TRBD2 as D (6 bases). The length of the CDR3 is 17 residues. V was trimmed by 5 bases and J by 1 base, leaving 17 bases between them. Per germline, CDR1 LGHNA and CDR2 YNFKEQ.

This clonotype was seen a handful of times. This chain links TRBV2 with TRBJ2-7; D is ambiguous. Germline CDR1 and CDR2: SNHLY and FYNNEI. V was pared by 3 bases and J by 7 bases, with 4 bases between. There are 10 residues in the CDR3. CDR3 amino acids: CASSDGEQYF. The CDR3 DNA sequence: TGTGCCAGCAGTGATGGGGAGCAGTACTTC.

The chain links TRBV28 to TRBJ1-1; no firm D call. The V end was cut by 3 bases, the J end by 5 bases, with 7 bases between. The CDR3 totals 12 residues. Germline values: CDR1 MDHEN, CDR2 SYDVKM. CDR3: CASSFIRTEAFF. In DNA form, the CDR3 reads TGTGCCAGCAGTTTCATCAGGACTGAAGCTTTCTTT.

The chain is built from TRBV11-1 and TRBJ2-1; no reliable D call. V dropped 2 bases and J dropped 0 bases, with 17 bases sitting between them. Germline loops: CDR1 SGHAT, CDR2 FQDESV (reference sequence). The CDR3 runs to 18 residues. The CDR3: CASSLRPKAQSSYNEQFF. The CDR3 DNA sequence: TGTGCCAGCAGCTTAAGGCCGAAAGCGCAGAGCTCCTACAATGAGCAGTTCTTC. Full variable domain (remainder filled in from reference TRBV11-1 and TRBJ2-1): EAEVAQSPRYKITEKSQAVAFWCDPISGHATLYWYRQILGQGPELLVQFQDESVVDDSQLPKDRFSAERLKGVDSTLKIQPAELGDSAMYLCASSLRPKAQSSYNEQFFGPGTRLTVL.

This clonotype was seen at least ten times. This rearrangement joins TRBV4-1 to TRBJ1-1; D perhaps matches TRBD1 (6 bases). This CDR3 comprises 15 residues. Germline V lookup: CDR1 MGHRA, CDR2 YSYEKL. V dropped 4 bases and J dropped 1 base, with 13 bases sitting between them. The CDR3 nucleotides are TGCGCCAGCAGCCTGATAGGGGGGCGGAACACTGAAGCTTTCTTT. Its translation: CASSLIGGRNTEAFF.

The rearrangement joins TRBV4-1 to TRBJ1-2; no clear D gene. The ends were cut back, 4 bases at V and 2 bases at J, with 14 bases in the middle. The CDR3 runs to 15 residues. Germline V gives CDR1 MGHRA, CDR2 YSYEKL. CDR3 DNA: TGCGCCAGCAGCCCGCTTCCGGGGAAGAACTATGGCTACACCTTC. Amino acids: CASSPLPGKNYGYTF.

CDR3 nucleotide sequence: TGCGCCAGCAGCCAAGAAGCCCGGACTGGAGGGCTCTACGAGCAGTACTTC. Translated, it gives CASSQEARTGGLYEQYF. The V call is TRBV4-3, the J call TRBJ2-7, with D possibly TRBD2 on 6 matching bases. CDR3 length: 17 residues. CDR1 is LGHNA and CDR2 is YSLEER in the germline V gene. The V and J ends lost 0 bases and 3 bases respectively, with 18 bases between them.

This clonotype was observed once. This chain connects TRBV5-5 to TRBJ2-3; TRBD1 aligns across 8 bases. V was pared by 0 bases and J by 6 bases, with 12 bases of the junction left unmatched. Germline CDR1 reads SGHKS; CDR2 reads YYEKEE (reference sequence). This CDR3 is built from 17 residues. In DNA, the CDR3 is TGTGCCAGCAGCTTGGAGCGGACAGGGAGAAGGGGGGATACGCAGTATTTT. Translated: CASSLERTGRRGDTQYF. The full variable domain, completed using reference TRBV5-5 and TRBJ2-3, is DAGVTQSPTHLIKTRGQQVTLRCSPISGHKSVSWYQQVLGQGPQFIFQYYEKEERGRGNFPDRFSARQFPNYSSELNVNALLLGDSALYLCASSLERTGRRGDTQYFGPGTRLTVL.

The chain has TRBV20-1 and TRBJ2-3; D may be TRBD1 (5 bases). V shed 3 bases and J shed 5 bases, with 12 bases lying between them. The germline gives CDR1 DFQATT, CDR2 SNEGSKA (reference sequence). The length of the CDR3 is 13 residues. CDR3 DNA: TGCAGTGCTAGTCGGCAGGGCTTAGATACGCAGTATTTT. Its translation: CSASRQGLDTQYF.